This record concerns one T cell receptor (beta chain) sequence. The table came from immunoSEQ multiplex PCR; TCRdb's copy has only in-frame clones and leaves some out. The profile shows 400,000 or so clones, around 91% of them singletons. This sample is drawn from a study of blood T cell repertoires in COVID-19. The CDR3 length is 13 residues. Trimming at V came to 7 bases and at J to 8 bases, leaving 7 bases not matched to a gene. The sequencing input was PBMCs or T cells enriched from blood (not recorded which). The rearrangement links TRBV12-3 or TRBV12-4 to TRBJ2-1; 8 bases fit TRBD2. This TCR was recovered from a man younger than 40 who had recovered from COVID-19. CDR3 residues: CASTLSGKDEQFF. The CDR3 region has the DNA TGTGCCAGCACCCTTAGCGGGAAGGATGAGCAGTTCTTC.